This T cell receptor beta chain was obtained from a study of immune heterogeneity within non-small cell lung tumors. The overall study: A few squamous cell carcinomas, approximately 11 non-squamous carcinomas and 1 not otherwise specified made up the tumors. Study-wide points: Clonality of local T cells correlated moderately but significantly with local tumor mutational burden (R 0.3 to 0.4). Recurrence of the same dominant CDR3 beta clonotypes was seen across tumor sites within a patient, and site-unique high-frequency clones were present alongside them.

As for this clonotype: The antigen remains undetermined.

V was clipped by 3 bases and J by 5 bases, with 21 bases between them. The CDR3 is made up of 16 amino acids. Germline values: CDR1 SGDLS, CDR2 YYNGEE. Amplification of the TCR beta CDR3 was achieved through multiplex PCR with 32 V and 13 J primers. MiXCR, run by TCRdb on the multiplex PCR reads, gives a single entry per CDR3 protein. The table includes thousands of distinct CDR3 sequences, 20% to 25% detected once. Bulk tumor genomic DNA, roughly 600 ng per sample, was the template. Biopsies that were spaced far apart were taken, several per primary tumor, during surgery. Before undergoing curative surgery, patients had newly diagnosed non-small cell lung cancer that was untreated.

This clonotype was sampled from a man between 60 and 75 years old with non-small cell lung cancer. The sample taken for sequencing was lung tumor tissue. This chain uses TRBV9 with TRBJ2-7; D unclear. CDR3 loop: CASSEFDKPTLDEQYF. The CDR3 DNA reads TGTGCCAGCAGCGAGTTCGACAAACCCACTTTAGACGAGCAGTACTTC.